Listed below are T cell receptor beta chains from one sample, sequenced in a study of cytomegalovirus exposure and HLA in healthy donors. This table comes from immunoSEQ multiplex PCR, and its TCRdb copy is limited to in-frame clones, with some not included. Of around 130,000 clones in the sample, around 86% were seen once. Material: PBMCs. The receptors shown here come from a woman in her thirties or forties in good health and CMV-seronegative. Both conserved end residues are part of each CDR3. Fields, in order: CDR3 DNA, CDR3 protein, V gene, J gene, clone size, D gene. The D gene is left open where the match is weak. Size is omitted from some rows. Given values are once, few, many or a class for expanded clones.

CDR3nt: TGTGCCAGCAGACTGGGACTAGCGGGAGGCAATGAGCAGTTCTTC
CDR3aa: CASRLGLAGGNEQFF
v_gene: TRBV7-2
j_gene: TRBJ2-1
abundance: NA
d_gene: TRBD2

CDR3nt: TGTGCCAGCAGCCAAGAACCCGGGACAGTCGATGAAAAACTGTTTTTT
CDR3aa: CASSQEPGTVDEKLFF
v_gene: TRBV4-2
j_gene: TRBJ1-4
abundance: NA
d_gene: TRBD1

CDR3nt: TGTGCCAGCAGCGTCAGCGGGGGCTTGAGAGCTTTCTTT
CDR3aa: CASSVSGGLRAFF
v_gene: TRBV9
j_gene: TRBJ1-1
abundance: NA
d_gene: NA

CDR3nt: TGTGCCAGCAGTCCTATTGGGGGAGGGACCTACGAGCAGTACTTC
CDR3aa: CASSPIGGGTYEQYF
v_gene: TRBV6-5
j_gene: TRBJ2-7
abundance: NA
d_gene: TRBD2

CDR3nt: TGTGCCAGCAGCTTAGCAAATGAGCAGTTCTTC
CDR3aa: CASSLANEQFF
v_gene: TRBV11-2
j_gene: TRBJ2-1
abundance: NA
d_gene: NA

CDR3nt: TGTGCCAGCAGCTTTCAGGGTGGTACAGATACGCAGTATTTT
CDR3aa: CASSFQGGTDTQYF
v_gene: TRBV5-4
j_gene: TRBJ2-3
abundance: NA
d_gene: NA

CDR3nt: TGCGCCAGCAGCCAAGAGGGCGTGCGGGTCGGGACTGAAGCTTTCTTT
CDR3aa: CASSQEGVRVGTEAFF
v_gene: TRBV4-1
j_gene: TRBJ1-1
abundance: NA
d_gene: NA

CDR3nt: TGTGCCAGCAGCCCTAACTCTGGGAGCGCAAACACCATATATTTT
CDR3aa: CASSPNSGSANTIYF
v_gene: TRBV5-4
j_gene: TRBJ1-3
abundance: NA
d_gene: NA

CDR3nt: TGTGCCAGCAGCTTGCTCCCGAACACTGAAGCTTTCTTT
CDR3aa: CASSLLPNTEAFF
v_gene: TRBV5-4
j_gene: TRBJ1-1
abundance: NA
d_gene: NA

CDR3nt: TGTGCCTGGAGTCCCAGGGGTTCGGAGACCCAGTACTTC
CDR3aa: CAWSPRGSETQYF
v_gene: TRBV30
j_gene: TRBJ2-5
abundance: few
d_gene: NA

CDR3nt: TGTGCCAGCAGTCGTCAGAGGGGGGGCGGGTATGGCTACACCTTC
CDR3aa: CASSRQRGGGYGYTF
v_gene: TRBV6-5
j_gene: TRBJ1-2
abundance: NA
d_gene: NA

CDR3nt: TGTGCCAGCAGTTTACGTCCGGGGAACTATGGCTACACCTTC
CDR3aa: CASSLRPGNYGYTF
v_gene: TRBV28
j_gene: TRBJ1-2
abundance: NA
d_gene: NA

CDR3nt: TGCGCCAGCAGTGAGTTGAGACAGGGCCAAGAGACCCAGTACTTC
CDR3aa: CASSELRQGQETQYF
v_gene: TRBV10-1
j_gene: TRBJ2-5
abundance: NA
d_gene: TRBD1

CDR3nt: TGTGCCAGCTCACTACTACAGGGGGACGGCAATCAGCCCCAGCATTTT
CDR3aa: CASSLLQGDGNQPQHF
v_gene: TRBV18
j_gene: TRBJ1-5
abundance: NA
d_gene: TRBD1

CDR3nt: TGTGCCAGCAGTCTGACGTGGACTAGCGGGTCTACAGATACGCAGTATTTT
CDR3aa: CASSLTWTSGSTDTQYF
v_gene: TRBV9
j_gene: TRBJ2-3
abundance: NA
d_gene: TRBD2

CDR3nt: TGTGCCAGCAGTCCCAGGACAGGGATCTATGGCTACACCTTC
CDR3aa: CASSPRTGIYGYTF
v_gene: TRBV27
j_gene: TRBJ1-2
abundance: NA
d_gene: TRBD1

CDR3nt: TGTGCCAGCACCCCAGGGGAAGGGTACAATGAGCAGTTCTTC
CDR3aa: CASTPGEGYNEQFF
v_gene: TRBV6-5
j_gene: TRBJ2-1
abundance: once
d_gene: NA

CDR3nt: TGTGCCAGCAGTCAAACAAAAAACATTCAGTACTTC
CDR3aa: CASSQTKNIQYF
v_gene: TRBV6-1
j_gene: TRBJ2-4
abundance: NA
d_gene: NA

CDR3nt: TGTGCCGGATCTAACAGGGCGAACACCGGGGAGCTGTTTTTT
CDR3aa: CAGSNRANTGELFF
v_gene: TRBV19
j_gene: TRBJ2-2
abundance: NA
d_gene: NA

CDR3nt: TGTGCCAGCAGCGCCAACAGGGATTACAATGAGCAGTTCTTC
CDR3aa: CASSANRDYNEQFF
v_gene: TRBV5-4
j_gene: TRBJ2-1
abundance: NA
d_gene: NA

CDR3nt: TGCGCCAGCACATATTCGGGACAGGGGCACACCGGGGAGCTGTTTTTT
CDR3aa: CASTYSGQGHTGELFF
v_gene: TRBV5-1
j_gene: TRBJ2-2
abundance: once
d_gene: TRBD1

CDR3nt: TGTGCCAGCAGTACTGACAGGGTGGATGGCTACACCTTC
CDR3aa: CASSTDRVDGYTF
v_gene: TRBV6-5
j_gene: TRBJ1-2
abundance: NA
d_gene: TRBD1

CDR3nt: TGCGCCAGCAGCGGGGACAGAAACATGAACACTGAAGCTTTCTTT
CDR3aa: CASSGDRNMNTEAFF
v_gene: TRBV5-1
j_gene: TRBJ1-1
abundance: NA
d_gene: TRBD1

CDR3nt: TGTGCCAGCAGCCCCAGGCGCGGGGACGGTCAGCCCCAGCATTTT
CDR3aa: CASSPRRGDGQPQHF
v_gene: TRBV7-2
j_gene: TRBJ1-5
abundance: NA
d_gene: NA

CDR3nt: TGTGCCAGCAGTGGGGACAGCTACGAGCAGTACTTC
CDR3aa: CASSGDSYEQYF
v_gene: TRBV2
j_gene: TRBJ2-7
abundance: NA
d_gene: TRBD1

CDR3nt: TGTGCCAGCTCACCCGGAAAGGGGACAGAGGCCGAAAAACTGTTTTTT
CDR3aa: CASSPGKGTEAEKLFF
v_gene: TRBV18
j_gene: TRBJ1-4
abundance: NA
d_gene: TRBD1